A single T cell receptor beta chain is shown here with its context. The antigen is not known. Patients who underwent sequencing had shown CD8+CD57+ cell expansion by flow cytometry. Every patient presented with severe acquired aplastic anemia. When blood sampling took place, the patients had received no therapy. Profiling of TCR beta VDJ combinations and CDR3 sequences used genomic DNA as template. TCRdb recomputed calls from the reads with MiXCR, one row per CDR3 protein. The top ten clones hold around three fifths of a sample with 80,000 to 100,000 distinct CDR3 sequences, about 66% of them seen once. These data originate in a study of CD8+CD57+ T cells in acquired aplastic anemia. Background on the study: The study obtained an average of about 3.1 ug of DNA from sorted CD4+ and CD8+ cells. Study conclusions and caveats: Patients and controls had CD8+ Simpson's diversity values that were not significantly distinct.

V shed 1 base and J shed 8 bases, with 14 bases lying between them. This CDR3 spans 14 amino acids. Germline lookup yields CDR1 MNHNS and CDR2 SASEGT. The gene calls are TRBV6-1 and TRBJ2-5; possibly TRBD2 for D (5 bases). This receptor was obtained from a human donor with aplastic anemia. The sequenced material came from sorted CD4+, CD8+, or CD8+CD57+ T cells (not recorded which) from PBMCs. The CDR3 spells CASSEGTLGSTQYF. In DNA form, the CDR3 reads TGTGCCAGCAGTGAAGGGACTCTGGGGAGCACCCAGTACTTC.